This T cell receptor (beta chain) emerged from a study of cytomegalovirus exposure and HLA in healthy donors. In the study overall: From about 180 million T cells, an earlier analysis saw around 120 million unique TCR beta sequences.

Each donor was nominally healthy when sampled (though unrecorded immune exposures were likely). Trimming shortened V by 5 bases and J by 3 bases, and 11 bases separated the two germline ends. The CDR3 sequence is 12 residues long. Germline lookup yields CDR1 GTSNPN and CDR2 SVGIG (reference sequence). Primers: 60 Vbeta forward and 13 Jbeta reverse. As processed by the authors: An analysis that came later counted some 81 million unique TCR beta chains, approximately 10 million shared. Method: immunoSEQ multiplex PCR; TCRdb's copy keeps in-frame clones and lacks some. From that table come the V and J calls and clone size; the DNA was used to work out D and trimming. This table holds around 210,000 clones, 60% to 80% found once.

The sequencing input was PBMCs. The chain links TRBV30 to TRBJ2-7; perhaps TRBD2 as D (6 bases). This TCR was recovered from a woman in her thirties in good health and CMV-seronegative. The CDR3 region has the DNA TGTGCCTGGCAGACTAGATACTACGAGCAGTACTTC. Amino acids: CAWQTRYYEQYF.